This T cell receptor beta chain stems from a study of blood T cell repertoires in COVID-19. Turning to the study itself: The United States, Italy and Spain were the sources of the acute and convalescent COVID-19 samples. Sources were T cells, B-cell-depleted T cells, or PBMCs; the material itself was cDNA or gDNA.

Under the authors' procedure: Researchers report that nucleated cell counts were estimated from reference gene primer amplification. Assay: immunoSEQ multiplex PCR; the TCRdb copy retains only in-frame clones and omits some. V, J and clone size are those of that table, while D and trimming were read from the DNA. Here the sample spans approximately 230,000 clones, around four fifths being singletons. Per germline, CDR1 MDHEN and CDR2 SYDVKM. The junction had 5 bases not matched to a gene; V was cut back by 9 bases and J by 1 base. The CDR3 extends over 14 amino acids. This clone was recorded only once.

V and J are TRBV28 and TRBJ2-2; 7 bases line up with TRBD1. This sequence originates from a man at least 80 years old with acute or convalescent COVID-19. Sequencing was carried out using peripheral blood. The CDR3 sequence: CASDTGENTGELFF. DNA for the CDR3: TGTGCCAGTGATACAGGGGAGAACACCGGGGAGCTGTTTTTT.